What follows is one TCR beta chain and its context. Antigen: not known. These data are taken from a study of CD8 T cells in ankylosing spondylitis. Whole-study results and caveats: Some of the motif variants had earlier been found in reactive arthritis patients' fluid and blood. With a CD8+ phenotype, disease-linked clones were relatively rare in peripheral blood. A TCR beta motif made of eight highly homologous variants seemed typical of ankylosing spondylitis blood. Disease-associated clones were reportedly significantly overrepresented in matched ankylosing spondylitis synovial fluid.

Quantitative molecular-barcoded 5'-RACE generated the TCR beta libraries. TCRdb reanalysed the 5' RACE reads using MiXCR and keeps one entry per CDR3 protein. The data show approximately 400,000 distinct CDR3 sequences, approximately 17% seen once. After removal of 8 bases from V and 3 bases from J, the junction contained 9 bases not matched to a gene. The CDR3 is made up of 15 amino acids. Germline-derived CDR1 and CDR2 are SGHRS and YFSETQ. V usage is TRBV5-1 and J usage is TRBJ2-1; 9 bases fit TRBD2. The source is a male donor with ankylosing spondylitis. The sequenced material came from blood, either unsorted or a sorted T cell fraction (not recorded which). The chain's CDR3 is CASKASGGIYNEQFF. The CDR3 DNA reads as TGCGCCAGTAAGGCAAGCGGGGGGATCTACAATGAGCAGTTCTTC.